This T cell receptor beta chain was sequenced during a study of blood T cell repertoires in COVID-19. Turning to the study itself: The United States, Italy and Spain supplied acute and convalescent COVID-19 samples. Sample material is recorded as cDNA or gDNA derived from T cells, B-cell-depleted T cells, or PBMCs.

As handled by the study authors: Amplification from reference gene primers served as the basis for estimated nucleated cell counts. Profiling relied on immunoSEQ multiplex PCR, and the TCRdb table lists in-frame clones only, not all of them. Clonal size and the V and J genes are those of that table, whereas D and trimming came from the DNA. The sample records about 170,000 clones, roughly 89% being singletons. Trimming took 4 bases from V and 5 from J, leaving 9 bases between them. CDR3 length equals 12 residues. Germline V gene lookup returns CDR1 SGHNT and CDR2 YYREEE (reference sequence). The V and J genes are TRBV5-4 and TRBJ2-5; D is possibly TRBD2 (5 bases). The sample comprised peripheral blood. The source is a man between 18 and 29 years old with active or convalescent COVID-19. CDR3 loop: CASSGRGETQYF. The CDR3 DNA is TGTGCCAGCAGCGGGCGCGGGGAGACCCAGTACTTC.